The present TCR beta chain was sequenced within a study of shared clonotypes between healthy human individuals. Notes on the study in general: Sampling covered nothing but blood. Tissue TCR repertoires likely differ from those found in blood.

Worth noting for this clone: Its antigen is unidentified. A much larger clone is a single base away; this may be a read error.

This CDR3 has 11 residues. Germline values: CDR1 MDHEN, CDR2 SYDVKM. Sequencing was performed with immunoSEQ multiplex PCR; in TCRdb, only in-frame clones are kept and a portion is missing. Found here are roughly 95,000 clones, around half of them singletons; the top ten hold approximately 16%. Material for sequencing was PBMCs. The chain is built from TRBV28 and TRBJ1-2; the D is unclear. This sequence was found in a woman aged 40 to 50 in good health. Some clones in this sample may be carry-over from other donors' samples. DNA of the CDR3: TGTGCCCGCAGACCTACACGTGGCTACACCTTC. Residues: CARRPTRGYTF.